The entry below gives a single T cell receptor beta chain sequence along with its context. Its antigen target is currently unknown. One end of the junction is discordant with germline, which a read error may explain. According to the germline V gene (reference sequence), CDR1 reads GTSNPN and CDR2 reads SVGIG. Counted from cysteine to phenylalanine, this CDR3 has 11 amino acids. The only DNA kept is the CDR3, 33 bases in frame from the first base. The data originate from a study of monozygotic twins with cystic fibrosis (dated by TCRdb to 2020 to 2023). Study-level background: Barcoded libraries were made from 2.5 to 3 micrograms of fragmented DNA using approximately 15 PCR cycles. Data for three of the twin pairs had previously been reported in another context. The study compared TCR beta repertoires within and between 16 monozygotic twin pairs with cystic fibrosis to assess genetic influence on V and J gene usage. Ten female and six male twin pairs, aged 2.0 to 36.4 years (median roughly 9.3 years) and mostly children and adolescents, were included in the cohort. On the day blood was drawn, the twins' weight-for-height and FEVPerc (FEV1 disease centile) were ranked against those of the roughly 970 cohort participants. What the research found in general, with its limitations: The greatest similarity to the co-twin was observed for V gene usage in 13 of 16 pairs and for J usage in 8 of 16 pairs, which suggested genetic constraints. No association turned up between shared CDR3 numbers and age, concordance or disease severity, and the cohort was small. Significantly higher nucleotide-identical clonotype sharing was observed within monozygotic CF twin pairs than between unrelated CF individuals (P = 0.000026, Mann-Whitney). Simpson clonality was found to be generally low (median around 0.0095), suggesting a naive-dominated repertoire, although higher clonality was observed in the most severely affected patients.

The twin pairs came from the European Cystic Fibrosis Twin and Sibling Study Cohort, a cohort that recruited patients from some 150 CF clinics across 14 European countries. Zygosity and CFTR genotype were verified in-house, and zygosity was tested by multiplex PCR of nine short tandem repeat loci. Peripheral blood was sampled from each twin, with clinical parameters recorded on the day of blood sampling. Phenol/chloroform extraction was used to isolate genomic DNA from peripheral blood cells, and the DNA was then kept in TE buffer at 4 degrees C. Following the manufacturer's instructions, the researchers used the immunoSEQ immune profiling system to amplify TCR beta CDR3 regions via multiplex PCR. Sequencing was performed on an Illumina NextSeq system. The published analysis was carried out like this. The immunoSEQ Analyzer platform handled processing of the sequence data, and clonality was calculated by taking the square root of Simpson's index of productive rearrangements. Similarity in V and J usage was measured by Jensen-Shannon distance, and OLGA was used to compute CDR3 generation probabilities. Shared CDR3 sequences were searched in the immuneACCESS database (August 2020) and in VDJdb (December 2020). TCRdb obtained this table from immuneACCESS and retained in-frame rearrangements with V and J assigned. These tables miss some clones; where compared with another copy, unresolved V genes account for less than half of the shortfall, and the remainder is unexplained. The DNA gave D and trimming, while V, J and clone size come from that table. The sample records about 17,000 clones, 95% to 97% of which are singletons. 0.62% of the sample comes from the top ten.

The clonotype was recovered from a girl under 10 years old with cystic fibrosis. The V and J genes are TRBV30 and TRBJ2-7; the D gene remains uncertain. Sequencing was done on a sample of blood. The CDR3 protein is CAWSVGYGQYF. The nucleotides read TGTGCCTGGAGTGTCGGGTACGGGCAGTACTTC.